The source of this TCR beta chain is a study of T cell responses to AZD1222 COVID-19 vaccine. TCRdb's table, derived via immunoSEQ multiplex PCR, lists solely in-frame clones and lacks some. The sample holds approximately 190,000 clones, 94% seen once. This CDR3 comprises 16 residues. After removal of 3 bases from V and 4 bases from J, the junction contained 10 bases not matched to a gene. Germline V gives CDR1 SEHNR, CDR2 FQNEAQ (reference sequence). The starting material was peripheral blood, obtained on day 0 of AZD1222 vaccination. The sequence derives from an adult in good health. V gene TRBV7-9 combines with J gene TRBJ1-1; TRBD1 matches 8 bases. The CDR3 bases are TGTGCCAGCAGCTTTAGGGCAGGGGGCGCGGGCACTGAAGCTTTCTTT. It encodes CASSFRAGGAGTEAFF. The variable domain in full, completed from reference TRBV7-9 and TRBJ1-1, reads DTGVSQNPRHKITKRGQNVTFRCDPISEHNRLYWYRQTLGQGPEFLTYFQNEAQLEKSRLLSDRFSAERPKGSFSTLEIQRTEQGDSAMYLCASSFRAGGAGTEAFFGQGTRLTVV.